This TCR beta chain stems from a study of cytomegalovirus exposure and HLA in healthy donors. Regarding the study as a whole: Researchers catalogued some 160 TCR beta chains as cytomegalovirus-associated.

In the case of this clone: Its antigen is as yet unknown.

PCR employed 60 Vbeta and 13 Jbeta primers. The data were produced by immunoSEQ multiplex PCR, yet TCRdb's version contains in-frame clones alone and is incomplete. The profile shows approximately 160,000 clones, 84% of them singletons. This CDR3 comprises 19 residues. The germline V gene has CDR1 SGDLS and CDR2 YYNGEE. Trimming took 3 bases from V and 6 from J; bases not matched to a gene: 21. The rearrangement uses TRBV9 and TRBJ2-3; 8 nucleotides line up with TRBD2. The sequenced material came from PBMCs. The receptor was isolated from a girl aged 10 to 17 in good health and CMV-seropositive. The CDR3 here is CASSGRDGVSGGLFDTQYF. CDR3 DNA sequence: TGTGCCAGCAGCGGGAGAGATGGGGTGAGCGGGGGTCTTTTTGATACGCAGTATTTT.